Below, 15 T cell receptor beta chains from the same sample are listed, as sequenced in a study of shared clonotypes between healthy human individuals. The data were produced by immunoSEQ multiplex PCR, yet TCRdb's version contains in-frame clones alone and is incomplete. The sample lists approximately 1.9 million clones, roughly 93% seen once, with approximately 1.7% in the top ten. CD8 cells classed as naive were CD45RO-negative and positively selected for CCR7, excluding terminally differentiated effector memory CD45RA+ cells. The sample was naive CD8+ T cells from PBMCs. The receptors were gathered from a young man in good health. Some clones in this sample may be carry-over from other donors' samples.

The V and J genes are TRBV5-6 and TRBJ1-1; D is possibly TRBD1 (5 bases). Trimming took 2 bases from V and 0 from J, leaving 11 bases between them. The length of the CDR3 is 15 residues. Germline V CDR1 and CDR2: SGHDT, YYEEEE. The chain's CDR3 is CASSFPGDLNTEAFF. The CDR3 coding sequence is TGTGCCAGCAGCTTCCCCGGGGACCTGAACACTGAAGCTTTCTTT.

This clone has only a few counts. The rearrangement uses TRBV21-1 and TRBJ1-1. TRBV21-1 is a pseudogene locus. There are 12 residues in the CDR3. CDR3 in amino acids: CASSTPFTEAFF. The CDR3 coding sequence is TGTGCCAGCAGCACCCCCTTCACTGAAGCTTTCTTT.

The chain has TRBV9 and TRBJ2-7, with D maybe TRBD2 (6 bases). In germline, CDR1 is SGDLS, CDR2 YYNGEE. V lost 3 bases and J 2 bases, leaving 15 bases between the germline ends. The CDR3 runs 15 residues. The CDR3, as DNA: TGTGCCAGCAGCGCCTCCGGGACTCCACCCTACGAGCAGTACTTC. Translated: CASSASGTPPYEQYF. Based on the CDR3 plus reference TRBV9 and TRBJ2-7, the full variable domain is DSGVTQTPKHLITATGQRVTLRCSPRSGDLSVYWYQQSLDQGLQFLIQYYNGEERAKGNILERFSAQQFPDLHSELNLSSLELGDSALYFCASSASGTPPYEQYFGPGTRLTVT.

V usage is TRBV10-3 and J usage is TRBJ2-2; 9 nucleotides line up with TRBD1. The CDR3 totals 16 residues. Germline V CDR1 and CDR2: ENHRY, SYGVKD. Trimming cost V 7 bases and J 1 base; bases outside gene matches: 7. The CDR3 region has the DNA TGTGCCATCACCGAGGGGACAGGGCTGAACACCGGGGAGCTGTTTTTT. It specifies CAITEGTGLNTGELFF.

To note about this clone: The identical CDR3 is also encoded by other nucleotide sequences in the sample. The V and J genes are TRBV13 and TRBJ1-1; no clear D. Trimming took 3 bases from V and 1 from J, leaving 3 bases between them. This CDR3 region has 12 residues. CDR1 and CDR2 (germline): PRHDT, FYEKMQ (reference sequence). In DNA form, the CDR3 reads TGTGCCAGCAGCTTTCGGAACACTGAAGCTTTCTTT. It specifies CASSFRNTEAFF.

In this sample, this clone turned up once. At the DNA level, this CDR3 is encoded by other sequences in the same sample as well. V and J are TRBV6-6 and TRBJ2-7; 9 nucleotides match TRBD1. The CDR3 has 15 amino acids. The trim removed 6 bases at V and 4 bases at J, leaving 10 bases unmatched. Germline CDR1 MNHNY, CDR2 SVGAGI (reference sequence). The DNA for the CDR3 is TGTGCCAGCAGCTTACCGGGACAGGGACTATACGAGCAGTACTTC. It encodes CASSLPGQGLYEQYF.

This rearrangement joins TRBV23-1 to TRBJ2-7, with 8 nucleotides matching TRBD1. TRBV23-1 is an open reading frame whose function is uncertain. Trimming at V came to 3 bases and at J to 2 bases, leaving 9 bases not matched to a gene. The CDR3 covers 16 residues. The CDR3: CASSQDRQGRTYEQYF. Here the CDR3 DNA reads TGCGCCAGCAGTCAGGATCGACAGGGGCGAACCTACGAGCAGTACTTC.

The rearrangement uses TRBV19 and TRBJ2-4, with 12 bases that match TRBD2. CDR1 is LNHDA and CDR2 is SQIVND in the germline V gene (reference sequence). The CDR3 spans 18 residues. J lost 0 bases, V lost 10 bases, and 13 bases had no gene match. CDR3 sequence reads: CATSVLAGGVVAKNIQYF. The CDR3 DNA is TGTGCCACCTCGGTACTAGCGGGAGGTGTCGTAGCCAAAAACATTCAGTACTTC. Looking up the rest from reference TRBV19 and TRBJ2-4 gives the full variable domain: DGGITQSPKYLFRKEGQNVTLSCEQNLNHDAMYWYRQDPGQGLRLIYYSQIVNDFQKGDIAEGYSVSREKKESFPLTVTSAQKNPTAFYLCATSVLAGGVVAKNIQYFGAGTRLSVL.

V gene TRBV5-4 combines with J gene TRBJ1-5; possibly TRBD1 for D (5 bases). This CDR3 is built from 13 residues. V lost 3 bases, J lost 1 base, and 5 bases lay in between. The germline gives CDR1 SGHNT, CDR2 YYREEE (reference sequence). The CDR3 spells CASSWDSNQPQHF. The DNA for the CDR3 is TGTGCCAGCAGCTGGGACAGCAATCAGCCCCAGCATTTT.

This rearrangement joins TRBV28 to TRBJ2-1; 13 bases align to TRBD2. This CDR3 comprises 18 residues. J gave up 2 bases and V 6 bases, and 10 bases lay outside the gene matches. Germline CDR1 reads MDHEN; CDR2 reads SYDVKM. For the CDR3, the DNA is TGTGCCAGCAGCCCCGGGACTAGCGGGACGTCGGCCTACAATGAGCAGTTCTTC. Protein sequence: CASSPGTSGTSAYNEQFF.

The CDR3 bases are TGCGCCAGCAGGGACAGCCCCCAGCATTTT. Residues: CASRDSPQHF. The gene calls are TRBV10-1 and TRBJ1-5, with TRBD1 as a possible D gene (6 bases). V lost 6 bases to trimming and J lost 10 bases, with 7 bases between them. The CDR3 is made up of 10 amino acids. CDR1 is WNHNN and CDR2 is SYGVQD in the germline V gene (reference sequence).

This rearrangement joins TRBV27 to TRBJ2-5, with D unclear. The germline V and J ends were trimmed by 0 bases and 2 bases, with 10 bases remaining between them. Germline loops: CDR1 MNHEY, CDR2 SMNVEV (reference sequence). The CDR3 is 15 amino acids. CDR3 nucleotides: TGTGCCAGCAGTTTATCCTTCGTCTTACAAGAGACCCAGTACTTC. Its translation is CASSLSFVLQETQYF.

A note on this clone: This specimen includes other DNA sequences encoding the same CDR3. The chain combines TRBV27 with TRBJ2-7, with D possibly TRBD1 on 5 matching bases. V lost 4 bases and J lost 0, with 7 bases in between. Germline CDR1 MNHEY, CDR2 SMNVEV (reference sequence). This CDR3 region has 13 residues. CDR3 DNA sequence: TGTGCCAGCAGTTGGGGCTACTCCTACGAGCAGTACTTC. Its translation: CASSWGYSYEQYF.

This chain links TRBV7-9 with TRBJ2-7; D unresolved. CDR1 is SEHNR, CDR2 FQNEAQ, per germline (reference sequence). V lost 5 bases, J lost 5 bases, and 7 bases lay in between. The CDR3 covers 11 residues. CDR3 DNA sequence: TGTGCCAGCAGCCCCGACCACGAGCAGTACTTC. Its protein is CASSPDHEQYF.

The chain employs TRBV29-1 and TRBJ1-1, with D uncertain. The CDR3 loop spans 12 amino acids. V was trimmed by 2 bases and J by 6 bases, leaving 10 bases between them. From germline, CDR1 is SQVTM and CDR2 ANQGSEA. As DNA, the CDR3 is TGCAGCGTTGAACCGGGGTTGGCTGAAGCTTTCTTT. It is translated as CSVEPGLAEAFF.